This T cell receptor (beta chain) was found in a study of PD-1 blockade in classical Hodgkin lymphoma. Study findings and constraints: Diversity in CD4+ TCRs, unlike that measured in CD8+ TCRs, had risen significantly by C4D1. Patients were excluded if nivolumab began under 1 year after ASCT (the autologous transplant).

Time point meaning: cycle 4 day 1 (C4D1), after 6 weeks of nivolumab. Each of the patients experienced relapse following autologous stem cell transplantation, and their brentuximab vedotin exposure differed. Measured with immunoSEQ multiplex PCR; TCRdb has only the in-frame clones, and not every one. The table has roughly 100,000 clones, approximately 89% seen once. Worth noting for this clone: Its antigen is still unknown.

The TCR was taken from a human donor with classical Hodgkin lymphoma. Here the sequenced sample was peripheral blood mononuclear cells (PBMCs), taken before the fourth cycle of nivolumab.

CDR3 sequence: CATWVGNTEAFF. Here the CDR3 DNA reads TGTGCCACCTGGGTAGGGAACACTGAAGCTTTCTTT. The chain has TRBV28 and TRBJ1-1; D is ambiguous. This CDR3 spans 12 amino acids. V was pared by 10 bases and J by 1 base, with 10 bases between. From germline, CDR1 is MDHEN and CDR2 SYDVKM.